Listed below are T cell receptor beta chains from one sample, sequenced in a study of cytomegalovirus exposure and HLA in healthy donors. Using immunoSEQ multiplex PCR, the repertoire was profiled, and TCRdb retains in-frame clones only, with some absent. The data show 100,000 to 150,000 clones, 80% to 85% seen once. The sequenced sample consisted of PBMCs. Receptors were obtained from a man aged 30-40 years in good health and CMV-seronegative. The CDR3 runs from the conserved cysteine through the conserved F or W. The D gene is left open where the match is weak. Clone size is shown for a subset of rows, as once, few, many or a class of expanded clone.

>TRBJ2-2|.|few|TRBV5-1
TGCGCCAGCAGCTCGCTCCCGGGACACAACACCGGGGAGCTGTTTTTT
CASSSLPGHNTGELFF
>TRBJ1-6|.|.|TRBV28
TGTGCCAGCAGTTTATATCAGGGCAACTATAATTCACCCCTCCACTTT
CASSLYQGNYNSPLHF
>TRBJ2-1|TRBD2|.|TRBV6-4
TGTGCCAGCAGTCCCTCCGGGACTAGCGCCTACAATGAGCAGTTCTTC
CASSPSGTSAYNEQFF
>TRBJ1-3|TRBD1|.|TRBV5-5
TGTGCCAGCAGCTTGGAAGGGGGCGCTTCTGGAAACACCATATATTTT
CASSLEGGASGNTIYF
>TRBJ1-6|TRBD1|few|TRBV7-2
TGTGCCAGCAGCTCCGCCACCGGGACAGAAAATTCACCCCTCCACTTT
CASSSATGTENSPLHF
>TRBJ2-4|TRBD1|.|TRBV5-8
TGTGCCAGCAGTTTACCGGGACAGGCAAACATTCAGTACTTC
CASSLPGQANIQYF
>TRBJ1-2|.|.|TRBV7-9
TGTGCCAGCAGCTTAGAGGACGGGGGGTCTAACTATGGCTACACCTTC
CASSLEDGGSNYGYTF
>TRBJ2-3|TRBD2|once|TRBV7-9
TGTGCCAGCAGCTTAGGACTAGCGGGGGGCACAGATACGCAGTATTTT
CASSLGLAGGTDTQYF
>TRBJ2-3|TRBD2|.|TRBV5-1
TGCGCCAGCACCCTAGGACTAGCGGGGCGCACAGATACGCAGTATTTT
CASTLGLAGRTDTQYF
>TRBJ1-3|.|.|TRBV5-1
TGCGCCAGCAGCTTGGGGGGAACAGGGACTGGAAACACCATATATTTT
CASSLGGTGTGNTIYF
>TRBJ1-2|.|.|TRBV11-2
TGTGCCAGCAGCTTAAGAGACTATGGCTACACCTTC
CASSLRDYGYTF
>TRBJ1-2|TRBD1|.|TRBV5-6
TGTGCCAGCAGCTTGGACCCGGACAGGGATAATGGCTACACCTTC
CASSLDPDRDNGYTF
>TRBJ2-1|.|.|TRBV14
TGTGCCAGCAGCCAAGCGCCTCCGGGACATTCCCGGCAGTTCTTC
CASSQAPPGHSRQFF
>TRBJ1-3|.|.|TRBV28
TGTGCCAGCAGTCCCCAGAGGGAGGGTTTCTCTGGAAACACCATATATTTT
CASSPQREGFSGNTIYF
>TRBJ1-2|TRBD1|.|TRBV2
TGTGCCAGCACAAGGAGGGGGCAGTACTATGGCTACACCTTC
CASTRRGQYYGYTF
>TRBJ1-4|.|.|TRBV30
TGTGCCTGGAGTGTTAGTGAAAAACTGTTTTTT
CAWSVSEKLFF
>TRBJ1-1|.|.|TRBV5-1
TGCGCCAGCAGGGCCGAGTGGGTAGAGGGGAACACTGAAGCTTTCTTT
CASRAEWVEGNTEAFF
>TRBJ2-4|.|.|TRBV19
TGTGCCAGTTCACTACAGGCTTCGTCCGGGCCCAAAAACATTCAGTACTTC
CASSLQASSGPKNIQYF
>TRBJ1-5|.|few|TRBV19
TGTGCCAGTAACCAATTACCCAGGGGATACAATCAGCCCCAGCATTTT
CASNQLPRGYNQPQHF
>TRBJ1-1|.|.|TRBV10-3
TGTGCCATCCTCCCCGGGGGACCAAACACTGAAGCTTTCTTT
CAILPGGPNTEAFF
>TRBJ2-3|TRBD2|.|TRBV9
TGTGCAAGTGGGGGACTAGCGGAAACTAGCACAGATACGCAGTATTTT
CASGGLAETSTDTQYF
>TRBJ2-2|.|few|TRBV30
TGTGCCTGGACGACCGGGACTGCGAACACCGGGGAGCTGTTTTTT
CAWTTGTANTGELFF
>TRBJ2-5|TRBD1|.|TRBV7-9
TGTGCCAGCAGCTTAGGGACAGGGCTTTCGGAGCCCCGGGAGACCCAGTACTTC
CASSLGTGLSEPRETQYF
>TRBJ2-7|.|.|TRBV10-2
TGCGCCAGCAGTGATTGGGAGCAATACTACGAGCAGTACTTC
CASSDWEQYYEQYF